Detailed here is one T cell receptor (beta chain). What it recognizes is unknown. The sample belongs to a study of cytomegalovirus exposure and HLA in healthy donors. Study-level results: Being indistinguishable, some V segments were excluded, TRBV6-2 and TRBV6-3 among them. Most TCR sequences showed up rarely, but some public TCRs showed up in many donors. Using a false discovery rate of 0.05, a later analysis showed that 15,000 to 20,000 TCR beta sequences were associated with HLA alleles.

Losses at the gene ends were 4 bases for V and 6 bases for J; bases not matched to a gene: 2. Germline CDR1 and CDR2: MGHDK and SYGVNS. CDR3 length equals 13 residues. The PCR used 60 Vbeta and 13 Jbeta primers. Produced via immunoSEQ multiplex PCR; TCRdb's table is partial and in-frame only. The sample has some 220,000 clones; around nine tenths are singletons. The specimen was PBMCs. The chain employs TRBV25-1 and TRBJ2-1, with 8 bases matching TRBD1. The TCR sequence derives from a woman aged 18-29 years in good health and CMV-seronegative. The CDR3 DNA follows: TGTGCCAGCAGTGTGACAGGGGCCAATGAGCAGTTCTTC. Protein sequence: CASSVTGANEQFF.